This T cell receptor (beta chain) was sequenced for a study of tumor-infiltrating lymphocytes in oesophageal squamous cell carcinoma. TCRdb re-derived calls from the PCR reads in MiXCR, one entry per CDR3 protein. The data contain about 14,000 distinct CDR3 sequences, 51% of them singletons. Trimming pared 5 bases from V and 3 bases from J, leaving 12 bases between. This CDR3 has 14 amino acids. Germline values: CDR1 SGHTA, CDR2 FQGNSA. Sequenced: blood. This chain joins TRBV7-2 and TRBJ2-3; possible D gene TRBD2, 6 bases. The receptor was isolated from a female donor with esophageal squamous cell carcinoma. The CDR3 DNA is TGTGCCAGCAGCGAACGGGAGCGGACAGATACGCAGTATTTT. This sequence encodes CASSERERTDTQYF.